The 3 T cell receptor beta chains listed next were all sequenced from one sample in a study of neurological immune-mediated disorders. MiXCR, applied by TCRdb to the 5' RACE reads, yields one record per CDR3 protein. The data contain tens of thousands of distinct CDR3 sequences, 4.1% of them singletons. Sequencing was carried out using PBMCs. These receptors all stem from a man aged 50 to 60 with multiple sclerosis.

This clonotype was observed at least ten times. V usage is TRBV6-5 and J usage is TRBJ2-5, with a tentative D call TRBD2 (5 bases). The V end lost 2 bases, the J end lost 4 bases, and 11 bases lay between the germline ends. This CDR3 comprises 14 residues. Germline CDR1 is MNHEY and CDR2 is SVGAGI. The CDR3 here is CASSYRGNLETQYF. The CDR3 nucleotides read TGTGCCAGCAGTTACCGAGGGAATCTAGAGACCCAGTACTTC.

This clonotype was counted many times. The CDR3 region has the DNA TGCGCCAGCAGCCAGAGTCCGGGGGCCCAGTACTTC. As protein: CASSQSPGAQYF. The chain combines TRBV4-3 with TRBJ2-5; possible D gene TRBD2, 6 bases. Germline CDR1 is LGHNA and CDR2 is YSLEER. This CDR3 has 12 residues. V was trimmed by 3 bases and J by 9 bases, leaving 11 bases between them.

This clonotype was seen ten or more times. The chain is built from TRBV5-5 and TRBJ2-7, with D possibly TRBD2 on 6 matching bases. V lost 4 bases and J lost 4, with 15 bases in between. The CDR3 runs 14 residues. The V gene's germline CDR1 is SGHKS and CDR2 YYEKEE (reference sequence). CDR3 region: CASSVTGTEYEQYF. The CDR3 nucleotides are TGTGCCAGCAGCGTTACCGGGACTGAGTACGAGCAGTACTTC.